This T cell receptor (beta chain) was profiled in a study of T cells in localized non-small cell lung cancer. Points from the study as a whole: Heterogeneity remains possible because sequencing was limited to only one tumor region. With higher T cell density in blood came longer overall survival. Of the tissues analyzed, uninvolved adjacent lung showed maximal T cell clonality, greater than tumor. A median approximately 53 of the top 100 tumor clones appeared in adjacent lung.

V was pared by 3 bases and J by 4 bases, with 16 bases between. This CDR3 is 15 amino acids long. The germline gives CDR1 SGDLS, CDR2 YYNGEE. Profiled with immunoSEQ multiplex PCR; TCRdb holds only in-frame clones, not every one. Here the sample spans about 890 clones, 22% being singletons. By sample share, this clone is medium-sized. The antigen remains unidentified. This material consisted of lung tumor tissue, taken before any cancer treatment. This clonotype was obtained from a female donor of 60 years or more with stage II squamous cell lung carcinoma. The chain couples TRBV9 to TRBJ1-1, with D tentatively TRBD1 (5 bases). The CDR3 is CASSAGTPDATEAFF. DNA for the CDR3: TGTGCCAGCAGCGCCGGGACCCCCGATGCCACTGAAGCTTTCTTT.